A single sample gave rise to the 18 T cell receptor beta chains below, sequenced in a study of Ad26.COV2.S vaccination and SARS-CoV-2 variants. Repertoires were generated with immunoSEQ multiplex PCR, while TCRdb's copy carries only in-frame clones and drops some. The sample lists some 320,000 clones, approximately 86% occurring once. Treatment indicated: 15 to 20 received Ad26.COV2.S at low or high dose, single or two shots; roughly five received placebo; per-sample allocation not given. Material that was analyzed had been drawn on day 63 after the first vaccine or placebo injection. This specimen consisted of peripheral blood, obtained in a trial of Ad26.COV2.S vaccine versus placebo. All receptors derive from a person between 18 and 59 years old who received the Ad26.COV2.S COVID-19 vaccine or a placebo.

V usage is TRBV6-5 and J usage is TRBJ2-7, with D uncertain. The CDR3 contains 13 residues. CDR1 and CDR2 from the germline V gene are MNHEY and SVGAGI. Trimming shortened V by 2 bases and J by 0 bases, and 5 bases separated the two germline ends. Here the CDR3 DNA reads TGTGCCAGCAGTTACCAGCTCTCCTACGAGCAGTACTTC. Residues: CASSYQLSYEQYF.

CDR3: CASSPGQGGYEQYF. CDR3 sequence (DNA): TGTGCCAGCAGTCCGGGACAGGGAGGTTACGAGCAGTACTTC. J is TRBJ2-7 and V is TRBV27; 9 nucleotides agree with TRBD1. The CDR3 is 14 amino acids. V lost 5 bases to trimming and J lost 4 bases; unmatched junction nucleotides: 6. Looked up from germline, CDR1 is MNHEY and CDR2 is SMNVEV (reference sequence).

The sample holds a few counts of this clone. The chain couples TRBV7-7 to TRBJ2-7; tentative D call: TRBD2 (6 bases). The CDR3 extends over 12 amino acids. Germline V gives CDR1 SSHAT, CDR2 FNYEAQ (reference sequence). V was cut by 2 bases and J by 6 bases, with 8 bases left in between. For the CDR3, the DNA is TGTGCCAGCAGCTTAAAGGGAGGCGAGCAGTACTTC. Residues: CASSLKGGEQYF.

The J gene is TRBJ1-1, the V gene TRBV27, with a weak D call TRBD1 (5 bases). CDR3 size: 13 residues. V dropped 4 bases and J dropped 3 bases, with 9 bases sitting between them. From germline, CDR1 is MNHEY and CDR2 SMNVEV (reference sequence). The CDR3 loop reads CASSWGGDTEAFF. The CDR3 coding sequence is TGTGCCAGCAGTTGGGGGGGGGACACTGAAGCTTTCTTT.

The CDR3 DNA reads TGTGCCAGCAGGACCTGGGGGGGGGCGATTTATGGCTACACCTTC. Translation: CASRTWGGAIYGYTF. The chain carries TRBV2 and TRBJ1-2, with D possibly matching TRBD1 (6 bases). CDR1 is SNHLY, CDR2 FYNNEI, per germline. V was trimmed by 6 bases and J by 5 bases, leaving 19 bases between them. The CDR3 length is 15 residues.

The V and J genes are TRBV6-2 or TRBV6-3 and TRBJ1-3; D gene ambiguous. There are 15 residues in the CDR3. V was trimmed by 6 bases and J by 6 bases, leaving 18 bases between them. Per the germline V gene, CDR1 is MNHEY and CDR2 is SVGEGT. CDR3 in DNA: TGTGCCAGCAGCTCCTGGGAGATGGGGTTAAACACCATATATTTT. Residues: CASSSWEMGLNTIYF.

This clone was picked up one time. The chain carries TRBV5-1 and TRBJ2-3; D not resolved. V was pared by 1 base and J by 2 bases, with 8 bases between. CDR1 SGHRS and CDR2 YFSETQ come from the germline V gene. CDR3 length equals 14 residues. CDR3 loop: CASSLLVDTDTQYF. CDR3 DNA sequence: TGCGCCAGCAGCTTGTTAGTCGACACAGATACGCAGTATTTT.

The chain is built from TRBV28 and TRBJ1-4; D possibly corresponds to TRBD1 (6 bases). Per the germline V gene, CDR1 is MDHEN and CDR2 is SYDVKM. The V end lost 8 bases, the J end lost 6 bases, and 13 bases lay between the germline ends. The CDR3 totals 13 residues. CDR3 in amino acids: CASLRAGDEKLFF. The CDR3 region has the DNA TGTGCCAGCCTACGGGCAGGGGATGAAAAACTGTTTTTT.

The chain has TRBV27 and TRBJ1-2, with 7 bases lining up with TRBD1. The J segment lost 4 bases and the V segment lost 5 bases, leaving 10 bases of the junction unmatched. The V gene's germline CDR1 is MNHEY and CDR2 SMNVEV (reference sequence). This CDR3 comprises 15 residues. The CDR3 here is CASSGGDRTSYGYTF. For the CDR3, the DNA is TGTGCCAGCAGTGGGGGGGACAGAACTAGCTATGGCTACACCTTC.

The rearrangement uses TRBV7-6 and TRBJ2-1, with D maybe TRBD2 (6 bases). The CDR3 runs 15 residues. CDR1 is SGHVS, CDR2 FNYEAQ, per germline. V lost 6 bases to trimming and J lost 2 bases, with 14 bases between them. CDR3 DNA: TGTGCCAGCAGTTGGGGAGGCCTCACCTACAATGAGCAGTTCTTC. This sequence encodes CASSWGGLTYNEQFF. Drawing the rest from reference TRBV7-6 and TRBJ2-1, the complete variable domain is GAGVSQSPRYKVTKRGQDVALRCDPISGHVSLYWYRQALGQGPEFLTYFNYEAQQDKSGLPNDRFSAERPEGSISTLTIQRTEQRDSAMYRCASSWGGLTYNEQFFGPGTRLTVL.

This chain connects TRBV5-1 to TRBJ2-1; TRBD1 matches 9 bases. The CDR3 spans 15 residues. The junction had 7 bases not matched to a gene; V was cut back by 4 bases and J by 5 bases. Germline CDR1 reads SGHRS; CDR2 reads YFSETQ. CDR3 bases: TGCGCCAGCAGCACTGGGACAGGGTACCACAATGAGCAGTTCTTC. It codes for CASSTGTGYHNEQFF. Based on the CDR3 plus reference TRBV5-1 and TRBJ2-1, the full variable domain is KAGVTQTPRYLIKTRGQQVTLSCSPISGHRSVSWYQQTPGQGLQFLFEYFSETQRNKGNFPGRFSGRQFSNSRSEMNVSTLELGDSALYLCASSTGTGYHNEQFFGPGTRLTVL.

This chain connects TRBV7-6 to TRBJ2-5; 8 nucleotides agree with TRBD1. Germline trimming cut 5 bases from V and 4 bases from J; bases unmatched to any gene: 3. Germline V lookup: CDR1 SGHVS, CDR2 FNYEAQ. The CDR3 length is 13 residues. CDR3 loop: CASSMTGAETQYF. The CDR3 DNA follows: TGTGCCAGCAGCATGACAGGGGCAGAGACCCAGTACTTC.

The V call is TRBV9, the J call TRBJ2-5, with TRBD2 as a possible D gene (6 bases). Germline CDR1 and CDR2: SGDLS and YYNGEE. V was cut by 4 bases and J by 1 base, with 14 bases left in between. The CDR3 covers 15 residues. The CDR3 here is CASSPGQGGQETQYF. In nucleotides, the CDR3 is TGTGCCAGCAGCCCAGGTCAGGGAGGCCAAGAGACCCAGTACTTC.

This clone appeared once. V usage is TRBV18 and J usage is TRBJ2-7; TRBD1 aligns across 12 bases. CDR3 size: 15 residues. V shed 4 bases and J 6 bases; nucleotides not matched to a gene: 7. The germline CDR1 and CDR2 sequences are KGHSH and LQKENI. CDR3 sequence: CASSRNRDRGLEQYF. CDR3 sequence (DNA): TGTGCCAGCTCACGGAACCGGGACAGGGGGCTCGAGCAGTACTTC.

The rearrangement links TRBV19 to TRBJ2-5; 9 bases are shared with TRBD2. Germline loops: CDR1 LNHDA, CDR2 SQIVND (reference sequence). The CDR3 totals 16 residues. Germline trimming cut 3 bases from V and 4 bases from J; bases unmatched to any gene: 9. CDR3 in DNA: TGTGCCAGTAGTATTACCGGGCGGGGGGGCGGAGAGACCCAGTACTTC. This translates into CASSITGRGGGETQYF.

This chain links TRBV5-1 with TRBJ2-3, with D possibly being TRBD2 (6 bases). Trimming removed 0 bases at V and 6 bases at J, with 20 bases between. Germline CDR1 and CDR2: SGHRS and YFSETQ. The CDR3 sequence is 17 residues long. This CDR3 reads CASSLAGPSRGADTQYF. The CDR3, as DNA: TGCGCCAGCAGCTTGGCCGGGCCGTCGCGGGGTGCGGATACGCAGTATTTT.

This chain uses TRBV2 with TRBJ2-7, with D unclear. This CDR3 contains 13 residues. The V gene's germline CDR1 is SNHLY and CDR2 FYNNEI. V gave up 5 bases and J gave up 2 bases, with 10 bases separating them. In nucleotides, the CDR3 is TGTGCCAGCAGTCAATACGGCGCCTACGAGCAGTACTTC. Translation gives CASSQYGAYEQYF.

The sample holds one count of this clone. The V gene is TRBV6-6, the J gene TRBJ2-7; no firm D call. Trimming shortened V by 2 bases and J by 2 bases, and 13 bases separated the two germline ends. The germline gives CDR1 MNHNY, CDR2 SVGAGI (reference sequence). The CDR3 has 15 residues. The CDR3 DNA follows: TGTGCCAGCAGTTACACTCAGGTAGCTCCCTACGAGCAGTACTTC. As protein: CASSYTQVAPYEQYF.